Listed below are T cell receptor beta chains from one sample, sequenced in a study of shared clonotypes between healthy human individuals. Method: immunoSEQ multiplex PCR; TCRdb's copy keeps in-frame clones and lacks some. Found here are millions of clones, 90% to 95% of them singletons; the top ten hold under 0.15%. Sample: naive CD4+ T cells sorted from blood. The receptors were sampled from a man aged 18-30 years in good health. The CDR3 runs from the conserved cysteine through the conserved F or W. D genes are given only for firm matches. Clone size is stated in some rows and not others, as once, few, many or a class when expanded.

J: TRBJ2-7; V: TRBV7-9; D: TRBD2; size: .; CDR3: CASSFSLAGNYEQYF; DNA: TGTGCCAGCAGCTTTTCACTAGCGGGAAACTACGAGCAGTACTTC
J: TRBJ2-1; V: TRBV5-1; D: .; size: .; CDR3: CASSLKGGGFSYNEQFF; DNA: TGCGCCAGCAGCTTGAAGGGAGGTGGGTTCTCCTACAATGAGCAGTTCTTC
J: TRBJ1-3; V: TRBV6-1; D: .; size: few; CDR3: CASSEDRANTIYF; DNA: TGTGCCAGCAGTGAAGACAGGGCTAACACCATATATTTT
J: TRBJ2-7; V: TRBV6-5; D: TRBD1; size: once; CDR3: CASSSDGTGDEQYF; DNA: TGTGCCAGCAGTTCAGACGGGACAGGGGACGAGCAGTACTTC
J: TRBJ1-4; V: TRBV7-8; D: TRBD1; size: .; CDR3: CASSRTGSNEKLFF; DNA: TGTGCCAGCAGCAGGACAGGGTCTAATGAAAAACTGTTTTTT
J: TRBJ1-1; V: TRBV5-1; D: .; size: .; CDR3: CASSTGLAGTEAFF; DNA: TGCGCCAGCAGCACGGGACTCGCGGGCACTGAAGCTTTCTTT
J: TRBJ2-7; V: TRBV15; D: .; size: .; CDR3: CATSRDRSSYEQYF; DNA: TGTGCCACCAGCAGGGACAGAAGCTCCTACGAGCAGTACTTC
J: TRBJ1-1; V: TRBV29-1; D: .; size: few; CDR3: CSVVGRMNTEAFF; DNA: TGCAGCGTTGTCGGTCGGATGAACACTGAAGCTTTCTTT
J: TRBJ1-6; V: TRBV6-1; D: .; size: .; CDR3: CASSTGKPAPHLDHF; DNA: TGTGCCAGCAGTACGGGAAAACCGGCTCCCCATCTTGACCACTTT
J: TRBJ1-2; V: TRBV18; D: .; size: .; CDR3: CASSPSSDVYGYTF; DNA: TGTGCCAGCTCACCGTCCTCGGACGTCTATGGCTACACCTTC
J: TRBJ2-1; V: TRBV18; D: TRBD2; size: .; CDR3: CASSPSAGGGHEQFF; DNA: TGTGCCAGCTCACCCTCAGCGGGGGGGGGCCATGAGCAGTTCTTC
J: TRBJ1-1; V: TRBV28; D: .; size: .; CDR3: CASSLGSGTEAFF; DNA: TGTGCCAGCAGTTTGGGGAGCGGCACTGAAGCTTTCTTT
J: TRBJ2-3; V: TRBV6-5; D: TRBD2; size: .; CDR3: CATRLAGGSDTQYF; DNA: TGTGCCACCCGACTAGCGGGGGGTTCAGATACGCAGTATTTT
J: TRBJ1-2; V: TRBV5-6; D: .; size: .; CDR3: CASSLSPGPSRGYTF; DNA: TGTGCCAGCAGCTTGTCCCCGGGCCCATCTCGGGGCTACACCTTC
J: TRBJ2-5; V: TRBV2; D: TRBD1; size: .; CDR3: CASTEETGGLETQYF; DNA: TGTGCCAGCACAGAGGAGACAGGGGGCTTGGAGACCCAGTACTTC
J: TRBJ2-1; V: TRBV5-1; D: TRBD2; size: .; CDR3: CASSVTSGTMEQFF; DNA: TGCGCCAGCAGCGTGACTAGCGGTACAATGGAGCAGTTCTTC
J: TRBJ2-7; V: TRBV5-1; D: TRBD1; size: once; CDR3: CASSQRGRNYEQYF; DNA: TGCGCCAGCAGCCAGAGGGGGCGAAATTACGAGCAGTACTTC
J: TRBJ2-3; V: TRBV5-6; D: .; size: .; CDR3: CASSLGLLTSTDTQYF; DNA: TGTGCCAGCAGCTTGGGGCTCCTGACTAGCACAGATACGCAGTATTTT
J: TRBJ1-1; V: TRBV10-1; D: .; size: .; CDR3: CASSEGHTEAFF; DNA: TGCGCCAGCAGTGAGGGCCACACTGAAGCTTTCTTT
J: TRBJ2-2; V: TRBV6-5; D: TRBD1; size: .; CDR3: CASSIGGADTGELFF; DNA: TGTGCCAGCAGCATAGGGGGCGCGGACACCGGGGAGCTGTTTTTT
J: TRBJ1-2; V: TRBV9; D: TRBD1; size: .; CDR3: CASSVEEGALYGYTF; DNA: TGTGCCAGCAGCGTAGAGGAGGGGGCCCTCTATGGCTACACCTTC
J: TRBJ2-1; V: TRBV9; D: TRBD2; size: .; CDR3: CASSVGSGVAYNEQFF; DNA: TGTGCCAGCAGCGTAGGTAGCGGGGTGGCCTACAATGAGCAGTTCTTC
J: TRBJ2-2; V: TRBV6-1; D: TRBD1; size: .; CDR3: CASSGKQGYGGELFF; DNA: TGTGCCAGCAGCGGGAAACAGGGGTATGGCGGGGAGCTGTTTTTT
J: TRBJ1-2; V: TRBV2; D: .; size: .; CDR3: CASRRDTQGYGYTF; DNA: TGTGCCAGCAGGAGGGACACCCAAGGCTATGGCTACACCTTC
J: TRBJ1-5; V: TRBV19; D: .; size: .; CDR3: CASINGGGQPQHF; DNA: TGTGCCAGTATAAACGGGGGGGGCCAGCCCCAGCATTTT
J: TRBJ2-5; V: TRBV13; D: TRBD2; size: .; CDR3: CASSLGTSGGAWETQYF; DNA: TGTGCCAGCAGCTTAGGCACTAGCGGGGGGGCATGGGAGACCCAGTACTTC
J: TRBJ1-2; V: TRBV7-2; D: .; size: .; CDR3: CASSLVGVNGYTF; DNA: TGTGCCAGCAGCTTAGTTGGAGTCAATGGCTACACCTTC
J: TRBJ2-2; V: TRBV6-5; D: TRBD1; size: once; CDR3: CASRSGQGTGELFF; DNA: TGTGCCAGCAGATCGGGACAGGGGACCGGGGAGCTGTTTTTT
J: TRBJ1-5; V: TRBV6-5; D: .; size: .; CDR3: CASSVGQPQHF; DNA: TGTGCCAGCAGTGTCGGACAGCCCCAGCATTTT
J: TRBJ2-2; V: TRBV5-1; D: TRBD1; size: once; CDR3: CASSPDRGSTGELFF; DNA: TGCGCCAGCAGCCCGGACAGGGGATCCACCGGGGAGCTGTTTTTT
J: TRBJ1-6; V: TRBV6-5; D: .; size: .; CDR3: CASSRQGSDSPLHF; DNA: TGTGCCAGCAGTCGTCAGGGTAGTGATTCACCCCTCCACTTT
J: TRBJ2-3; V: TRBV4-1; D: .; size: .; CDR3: CASSQPPGSTDTQYF; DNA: TGCGCCAGCAGCCAACCTCCGGGAAGCACAGATACGCAGTATTTT
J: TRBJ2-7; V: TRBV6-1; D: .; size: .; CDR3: CASTVTDSYEQYF; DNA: TGTGCCAGCACCGTGACAGACTCCTACGAGCAGTACTTC
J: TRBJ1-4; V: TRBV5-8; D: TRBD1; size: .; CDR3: CASSPGQGAGTNEKLFF; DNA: TGTGCCAGCAGCCCGGGACAGGGGGCCGGAACTAATGAAAAACTGTTTTTT
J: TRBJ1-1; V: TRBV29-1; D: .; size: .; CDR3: CSVGTTRSTEAFF; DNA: TGCAGCGTTGGCACGACGAGGAGCACTGAAGCTTTCTTT
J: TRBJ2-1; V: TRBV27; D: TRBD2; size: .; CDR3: CASSLRLAGGEQFF; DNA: TGTGCCAGCAGTCTGAGACTAGCGGGGGGCGAGCAGTTCTTC
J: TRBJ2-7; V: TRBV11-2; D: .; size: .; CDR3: CASSTQGGYEQYF; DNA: TGTGCCAGCAGCACCCAAGGTGGCTACGAGCAGTACTTC
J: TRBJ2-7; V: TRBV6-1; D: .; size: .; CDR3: CASSEGPYREQYF; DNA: TGTGCCAGCAGTGAAGGTCCTTACAGGGAGCAGTACTTC
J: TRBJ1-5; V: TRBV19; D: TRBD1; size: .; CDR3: CASSILGTASNQPQHF; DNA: TGTGCCAGTAGTATTCTCGGGACAGCGAGCAATCAGCCCCAGCATTTT
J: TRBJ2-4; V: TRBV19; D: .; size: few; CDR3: CASSIGGLAKNIQYF; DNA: TGTGCCAGTAGTATCGGAGGGTTAGCCAAAAACATTCAGTACTTC
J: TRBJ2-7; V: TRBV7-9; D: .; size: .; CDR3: CASSLAEGKQYF; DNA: TGTGCCAGCAGCTTGGCCGAGGGGAAGCAGTACTTC
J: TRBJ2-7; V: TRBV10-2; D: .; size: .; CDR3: CASSDGPPYGEQYF; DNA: TGCGCCAGCAGTGACGGGCCGCCCTACGGGGAGCAGTACTTC
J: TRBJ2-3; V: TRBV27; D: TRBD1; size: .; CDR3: CASSLWGTGITDTQYF; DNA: TGTGCCAGCAGTTTATGGGGGACAGGGATCACAGATACGCAGTATTTT
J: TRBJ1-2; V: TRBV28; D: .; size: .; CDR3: CASRLGEGGYTF; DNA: TGTGCCAGCAGACTGGGGGAAGGCGGCTACACCTTC
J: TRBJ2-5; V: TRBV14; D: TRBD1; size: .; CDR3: CASSPQGQLMDF; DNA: TGTGCCAGCAGCCCGCAGGGACAGCTCATGGACTTC
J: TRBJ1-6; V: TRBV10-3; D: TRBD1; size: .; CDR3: CAISESGTGNSPLHF; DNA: TGTGCCATCAGTGAAAGCGGGACAGGGAATTCACCCCTCCACTTT
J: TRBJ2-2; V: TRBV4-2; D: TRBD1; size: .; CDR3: CASSHGTANTGELFF; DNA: TGTGCCAGCAGCCACGGGACAGCGAACACCGGGGAGCTGTTTTTT
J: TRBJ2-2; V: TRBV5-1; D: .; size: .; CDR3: CASSLMGRDTGELFF; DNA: TGCGCCAGCAGCTTGATGGGGCGGGACACCGGGGAGCTGTTTTTT
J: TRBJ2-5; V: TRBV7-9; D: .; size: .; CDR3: CASSQQMTGGETQYF; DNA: TGTGCCAGCAGCCAACAAATGACAGGTGGGGAGACCCAGTACTTC
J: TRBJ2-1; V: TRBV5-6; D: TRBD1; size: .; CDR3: CASSWDRGLEFF; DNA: TGTGCCAGCAGCTGGGACAGGGGGCTAGAGTTCTTC
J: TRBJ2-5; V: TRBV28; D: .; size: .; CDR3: CASSLPLAWENGETQYF; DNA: TGTGCCAGCAGTTTACCCCTAGCTTGGGAAAATGGCGAGACCCAGTACTTC
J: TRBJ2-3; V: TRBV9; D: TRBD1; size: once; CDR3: CASSAGQGSWGSTDTQYF; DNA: TGTGCCAGCAGCGCTGGACAGGGAAGTTGGGGTAGCACAGATACGCAGTATTTT